The 32 T cell receptor beta chains reported below all come from one sample, sequenced in a study of identical twins (dated by TCRdb to the mid-2010s). Library method: 5' RACE. Sequenced using an Illumina HiSeq 2000. Through fastp at Q25 and MiXCR, TCRdb rebuilt clones from the public reads, retaining in-frame beta chains. Each entry is one CDR3 protein sequence, shown with its most common DNA and genes. This sample comprises about 210,000 distinct CDR3 sequences, 9.4% of them detected only once. The ten largest clones add up to approximately 5.1% of the sample. The sequenced sample consisted of memory (CD45RO+) T cells sorted from blood. The intended sense of this specimen's cell subset or site label: CD45RO+ enriched T cells. Receptors originate from a young woman in good health.

This clonotype was counted only a few times. This sequence joins TRBV20-1 and TRBJ1-1, with 7 positions matching TRBD1. Germline trimming cut 3 bases from V and 2 bases from J; bases unmatched to any gene: 9. Per the germline V gene, CDR1 is DFQATT and CDR2 is SNEGSKA (reference sequence). This CDR3 has 15 residues. For the CDR3, the DNA is TGCAGTGCTAGTTTCGAACGGACAGGTAACACTGAAGCTTTCTTT. Protein: CSASFERTGNTEAFF.

This clonotype was detected many times. This chain joins TRBV12-3 or TRBV12-4 and TRBJ1-2; 9 positions match TRBD1. The J segment lost 5 bases and the V segment lost 6 bases, leaving 7 bases of the junction unmatched. This CDR3 comprises 14 residues. CDR3 coding DNA: TGTGCCAGCAGACCCCGGACAGGGGAGTATGGCTACACCTTC. Protein product: CASRPRTGEYGYTF.

This clonotype was detected only a few times. The chain combines TRBV30 with TRBJ2-1; 7 nucleotides line up with TRBD2. Looked up from germline, CDR1 is GTSNPN and CDR2 is SVGIG (reference sequence). The CDR3 runs 17 residues. With 4 bases clipped from V and 1 base from J, the junction kept 13 bases outside the gene matches. CDR3 DNA sequence: TGTGCCTGGAACGGCGGGAGTACAACGGGGTCCTACAATGAGCAGTTCTTC. Its protein product is CAWNGGSTTGSYNEQFF.

The sample holds a few counts of this clonotype. The chain is built from TRBV5-1 and TRBJ2-4, with TRBD1 as a possible D gene (5 bases). Germline CDR1 reads SGHRS; CDR2 reads YFSETQ. The CDR3 contains 14 residues. Trimming took off 0 bases at V and 9 bases at J, with 13 bases between the two ends. CDR3 amino acids: CASSLASGQGIQYF. The CDR3 nucleotides are TGCGCCAGCAGCTTGGCGTCAGGGCAGGGCATTCAGTACTTC.

This clonotype has ten or more counts. The V and J genes are TRBV9 and TRBJ2-2, with 8 bases matching TRBD1. Germline CDR1 reads SGDLS; CDR2 reads YYNGEE. J was trimmed by 4 bases and V by 0 bases; bases with no gene match: 8. The CDR3 extends over 17 amino acids. In DNA, the CDR3 is TGTGCCAGCAGCGTAGTGCGGACAGGGAAAGGCACCGGGGAGCTGTTTTTT. Its protein is CASSVVRTGKGTGELFF.

This clonotype was seen only a few times. The chain recombines TRBV15 with TRBJ2-1; 7 positions match TRBD2. The CDR3 has 15 residues. From germline, CDR1 is LNHNV and CDR2 YYDKDF (reference sequence). With V trimmed by 1 base and J by 6 bases, 6 bases remained unmatched. CDR3 sequence reads: CATSRGGSYPNEQFF. CDR3 nucleotides: TGTGCCACCAGCAGAGGCGGGAGTTATCCCAATGAGCAGTTCTTC.

In this sample, this clonotype turned up a few times. V gene TRBV7-9 combines with J gene TRBJ2-7; D remains ambiguous. CDR1 is SEHNR, CDR2 FQNEAQ, per germline (reference sequence). This CDR3 has 12 amino acids. V lost 5 bases and J lost 2, with 7 bases in between. The CDR3 sequence: CASSPLTYEQYF. CDR3 bases: TGTGCCAGCAGCCCCCTAACCTACGAGCAGTACTTC.

This clonotype turned up a few times. This chain links TRBV5-6 with TRBJ2-5; the D gene is possibly TRBD1 (6 bases). V dropped 2 bases and J dropped 2 bases, with 7 bases sitting between them. CDR3 length: 13 amino acids. The germline V gene has CDR1 SGHDT and CDR2 YYEEEE. The CDR3 sequence: CASSLQGQETQYF. CDR3 sequence (DNA): TGTGCCAGCAGCTTACAGGGACAAGAGACCCAGTACTTC.

This clonotype was counted many times. Written as DNA, the CDR3 is TGTGCCAGCAGATACCGAGGGGGGGCTTTGACTGAAGCTTTCTTT. As protein: CASRYRGGALTEAFF. The chain carries TRBV12-3 or TRBV12-4 and TRBJ1-1; weak D call: TRBD1 (6 bases). The length of the CDR3 is 15 residues. Trimming cost V 6 bases and J 5 bases, with 19 bases left between them.

This clonotype was detected many times. The chain recombines TRBV20-1 with TRBJ2-5; D is unclear. The CDR3 loop spans 12 amino acids. The V and J ends lost 3 bases and 6 bases respectively, with 11 bases between them. In germline, CDR1 is DFQATT, CDR2 SNEGSKA (reference sequence). The CDR3 DNA reads TGCAGTGCTAGGACCCAACGGCAGACCCAGTACTTC. Translated: CSARTQRQTQYF.

This clonotype was detected a few times. In DNA, the CDR3 is TGTGCCACCAGCAGAGAACGATGGAGGGGGCACTACGAGCAGTACTTC. It encodes CATSRERWRGHYEQYF. This chain connects TRBV15 to TRBJ2-7; D may be TRBD1 (7 bases). The V gene's germline CDR1 is LNHNV and CDR2 YYDKDF (reference sequence). The V end was cut by 0 bases, the J end by 3 bases, with 15 bases between. This CDR3 comprises 16 residues.

This rearrangement joins TRBV6-6 to TRBJ2-2; D unclear. With 2 bases removed from V and 7 bases from J, the gap between germline ends came to 2 bases. The germline V gene encodes CDR1 MNHNY and CDR2 SVGAGI (reference sequence). The CDR3 spans 11 residues. In DNA form, the CDR3 reads TGTGCCAGCAGTTACCTCGGGGAGCTGTTTTTT. Its protein product is CASSYLGELFF.

V is TRBV30 and J is TRBJ2-3, with D maybe TRBD2 (6 bases). Germline V gene lookup returns CDR1 GTSNPN and CDR2 SVGIG (reference sequence). The length of the CDR3 is 13 residues. V gave up 5 bases and J gave up 3 bases, with 12 bases separating them. For the CDR3, the DNA is TGTGCCTGGGGGAGGAAAGTTACAGATACGCAGTATTTT. Its protein product is CAWGRKVTDTQYF.

This clonotype has a handful of counts. The chain uses TRBV3-1 and TRBJ1-1; D is undetermined. V shed 6 bases and J shed 0 bases, with 8 bases lying between them. The CDR3 length is 13 residues. CDR1 is LGHDT and CDR2 is YNNKEL in the germline V gene (reference sequence). The CDR3 spells CASSSKLNTEAFF. CDR3 nucleotides: TGTGCCAGCAGTTCAAAATTGAACACTGAAGCTTTCTTT.

This clonotype was detected ten times or more. V usage is TRBV20-1 and J usage is TRBJ2-2; perhaps TRBD1 as D (6 bases). CDR3 length: 15 amino acids. Germline CDR1 DFQATT, CDR2 SNEGSKA (reference sequence). Trimming shortened V by 0 bases and J by 2 bases, and 10 bases separated the two germline ends. The CDR3 DNA reads as TGCAGTGCTAGAGATCGGACAGTCAACACCGGGGAGCTGTTTTTT. Protein product: CSARDRTVNTGELFF.

DNA for the CDR3: TGCAGTGCTAGGCCTCCCGGGACAGGGACTGAAGCTTTCTTT. The encoded protein is CSARPPGTGTEAFF. The rearrangement links TRBV20-1 to TRBJ1-1; 9 bases agree with TRBD1. V lost 3 bases and J lost 5; bases outside the gene matches: 7. The CDR3 runs to 14 residues. Germline CDR1 and CDR2: DFQATT and SNEGSKA (reference sequence).

This clonotype was seen repeatedly, ten times or more. CDR3 DNA: TGCAGTGCTAGGCTGACGCAGGGGGTTAGGAGCAATCAGCCCCAGCATTTT. It encodes CSARLTQGVRSNQPQHF. V usage is TRBV20-1 and J usage is TRBJ1-5; 7 nucleotides agree with TRBD1. Germline CDR1 is DFQATT and CDR2 is SNEGSKA (reference sequence). The ends lost 3 bases at V and 1 base at J; junction bases unmatched: 12. CDR3 length: 17 residues.

The rearrangement uses TRBV7-2 and TRBJ1-6; 9 bases line up with TRBD1. Germline V lookup: CDR1 SGHTA, CDR2 FQGNSA. Trimming at V came to 5 bases and at J to 9 bases, leaving 8 bases not matched to a gene. CDR3 length: 15 residues. The CDR3 DNA sequence: TGTGCCAGCAGCGGACCGGGACAGGGTAGTTCACCCCTCCACTTT. Residues: CASSGPGQGSSPLHF.

The chain carries TRBV30 and TRBJ2-7; no firm D call. There are 16 residues in the CDR3. V gave up 1 base and J gave up 2 bases, with 18 bases separating them. Germline V CDR1 and CDR2: GTSNPN, SVGIG (reference sequence). CDR3: CAWSEVGRAIPYEQYF. Here the CDR3 DNA reads TGTGCCTGGAGTGAGGTCGGTCGCGCAATCCCCTACGAGCAGTACTTC. The full variable domain, in which reference TRBV30 and TRBJ2-7 provide the parts outside the CDR3, is SQTIHQWPATLVQPVGSPLSLECTVEGTSNPNLYWYRQAAGRGLQLLFYSVGIGQISSEVPQNLSASRPQDRQFILSSKKLLLSDSGFYLCAWSEVGRAIPYEQYFGPGTRLTVT.

In this sample, this clonotype turned up many times. The chain couples TRBV7-2 to TRBJ1-3, with D uncertain. The germline V gene has CDR1 SGHTA and CDR2 FQGNSA. V dropped 3 bases and J dropped 4 bases, with 1 base sitting between them. The CDR3 loop spans 11 amino acids. The CDR3 nucleotides read TGTGCCAGCAGCTTCGGAAACACCATATATTTT. This translates into CASSFGNTIYF.

This clonotype was observed a handful of times. The J gene is TRBJ1-1, the V gene TRBV20-1, with TRBD1 as a possible D gene (5 bases). Germline CDR1 is DFQATT and CDR2 is SNEGSKA (reference sequence). The CDR3 runs 11 residues. V lost 3 bases to trimming and J lost 11 bases, with 13 bases between them. In DNA, the CDR3 is TGCAGTGCTAGTGACGGGGCGACGGCTTTCTTT. Translating it yields CSASDGATAFF.

This clonotype was detected a few times. This rearrangement joins TRBV5-1 to TRBJ1-1, with unresolved D. This CDR3 has 14 residues. Per germline, CDR1 SGHRS and CDR2 YFSETQ. V lost 4 bases to trimming and J lost 2 bases, with 12 bases between them. The CDR3 spells CASSPLTVNTEAFF. In DNA form, the CDR3 reads TGCGCCAGCAGCCCCCTGACGGTCAACACTGAAGCTTTCTTT.

This clonotype was counted between two and nine times. V gene TRBV12-5 combines with J gene TRBJ2-7, with 10 bases identical to TRBD1. The CDR3 runs 17 residues. The germline V gene encodes CDR1 LGHNT and CDR2 FRNRAP. The trim removed 4 bases at V and 2 bases at J, leaving 11 bases unmatched. This chain's CDR3 is CASGWELGTGVPYEQYF. The CDR3 DNA sequence: TGTGCTAGTGGTTGGGAATTGGGGACAGGGGTCCCCTACGAGCAGTACTTC.

This clonotype occurred many times. The genes are TRBV12-3 or TRBV12-4 and TRBJ2-7; tentative D call: TRBD1 (5 bases). Trimming took off 6 bases at V and 0 bases at J, with 12 bases between the two ends. The CDR3 runs to 14 residues. In DNA, the CDR3 is TGTGCCAGCAGCTCTCGACAGAGCTCCTACGAGCAGTACTTC. It translates to CASSSRQSSYEQYF.

This clonotype has more than one count but fewer than ten. The chain links TRBV5-6 to TRBJ2-1, with D perhaps matching TRBD2 (5 bases). The germline V gene has CDR1 SGHDT and CDR2 YYEEEE. The CDR3 is 14 amino acids. Deletions cut 4 bases from V and 5 bases from J, with 13 bases between. The CDR3 sequence: CASSKLAAHNEQFF. The CDR3, as DNA: TGTGCCAGCAGCAAGCTAGCTGCCCACAATGAGCAGTTCTTC. Supplemented by reference TRBV5-6 and TRBJ2-1, the full variable domain reads DAGVTQSPTHLIKTRGQQVTLRCSPKSGHDTVSWYQQALGQGPQFIFQYYEEEERQRGNFPDRFSGHQFPNYSSELNVNALLLGDSALYLCASSKLAAHNEQFFGPGTRLTVL.

The V call is TRBV20-1, the J call TRBJ1-1, with D unresolved. Trimming took off 6 bases at V and 6 bases at J, with 14 bases between the two ends. Germline loops: CDR1 DFQATT, CDR2 SNEGSKA (reference sequence). This CDR3 comprises 12 residues. CDR3 residues: CSAFVAGAEAFF. The CDR3 bases are TGCAGTGCCTTCGTGGCTGGCGCTGAAGCTTTCTTT.

The rearrangement joins TRBV20-1 to TRBJ2-1; either TRBD1 or TRBD2 may fit D (5 bases each). Trimming left V 0 bases short and J 6 bases short, with 12 bases between. The germline CDR1 and CDR2 sequences are DFQATT and SNEGSKA (reference sequence). This CDR3 is 14 amino acids long. The CDR3 DNA is TGCAGTGCTAGAGATGGGGGTACAAGCAATGAGCAGTTCTTC. Translating gives CSARDGGTSNEQFF.

This clonotype was observed a handful of times. The chain carries TRBV29-1 and TRBJ2-7; D unclear. CDR1 SQVTM and CDR2 ANQGSEA come from the germline V gene. The CDR3 is made up of 12 amino acids. Trimming removed 4 bases from V and 4 bases from J, with 11 bases in between. The CDR3 nucleotides read TGCAGCGTTGTGATTTCCGGATACGAGCAGTACTTC. Protein sequence: CSVVISGYEQYF.

This clonotype has just a few counts. The chain recombines TRBV25-1 with TRBJ2-1; D may be TRBD2 (5 bases). This CDR3 region has 16 residues. Germline V gene sequence: CDR1 MGHDK, CDR2 SYGVNS. V was trimmed by 4 bases and J by 0 bases, leaving 13 bases between them. This CDR3 is CASSGSSPSSYNEQFF. For the CDR3, the DNA is TGTGCCAGCAGTGGGTCTAGCCCGAGCTCCTACAATGAGCAGTTCTTC.

The table lists this clonotype with many counts. This sequence joins TRBV6-2 or TRBV6-3 and TRBJ2-1; no clear D. The CDR3 length is 14 residues. Germline-derived CDR1 and CDR2 are MNHEY and SVGEGT. V was cut by 6 bases and J by 8 bases, with 17 bases left in between. The CDR3 sequence is CASSPDGVLDEQFF. The DNA of the CDR3 is TGTGCCAGCAGCCCGGACGGCGTCCTAGATGAGCAGTTCTTC.

The J gene is TRBJ2-3, the V gene TRBV2; a possible D gene is TRBD2 (5 bases). Trimming shortened V by 10 bases and J by 4 bases, and 18 bases separated the two germline ends. Germline loops: CDR1 SNHLY, CDR2 FYNNEI. The CDR3 totals 14 residues. CDR3 sequence: CATSRSVGADTQYF. The CDR3 region has the DNA TGTGCCACCTCTCGTTCGGTGGGAGCAGATACGCAGTATTTT.

This clonotype appeared many times. As DNA, the CDR3 is TGTGCCAGCAGTCTGCGCCCCTCTAGCGGGAGGGGTGAGCAGTTCTTC. Translating it yields CASSLRPSSGRGEQFF. This chain joins TRBV12-3 or TRBV12-4 and TRBJ2-1, with 12 nucleotides matching TRBD2. The CDR3 has 16 residues. V lost 5 bases, J lost 9 bases, and 11 bases stayed unmatched.